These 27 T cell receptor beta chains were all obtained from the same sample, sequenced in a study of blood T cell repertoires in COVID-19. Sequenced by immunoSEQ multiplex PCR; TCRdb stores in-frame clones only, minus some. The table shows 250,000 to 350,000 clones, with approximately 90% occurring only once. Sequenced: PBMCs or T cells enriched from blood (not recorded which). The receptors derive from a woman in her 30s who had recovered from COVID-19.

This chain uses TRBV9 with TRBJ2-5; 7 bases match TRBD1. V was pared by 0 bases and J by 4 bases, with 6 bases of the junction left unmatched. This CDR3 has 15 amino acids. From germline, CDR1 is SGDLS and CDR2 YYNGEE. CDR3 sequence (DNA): TGTGCCAGCAGCGTAGGTGCAGGGGGAGTAGAGACCCAGTACTTC. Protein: CASSVGAGGVETQYF.

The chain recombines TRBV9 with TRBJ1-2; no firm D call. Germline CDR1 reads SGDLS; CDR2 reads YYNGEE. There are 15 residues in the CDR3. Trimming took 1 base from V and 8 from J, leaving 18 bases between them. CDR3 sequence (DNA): TGTGCCAGCAGCGTAACGGGAAAGGAGCTAGGGGGCTACACCTTC. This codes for CASSVTGKELGGYTF.

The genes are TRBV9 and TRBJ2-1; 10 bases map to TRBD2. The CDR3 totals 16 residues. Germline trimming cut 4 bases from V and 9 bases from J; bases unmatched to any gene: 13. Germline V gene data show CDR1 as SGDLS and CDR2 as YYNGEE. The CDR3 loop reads CASSQGGTSVSSEQFF. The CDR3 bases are TGTGCCAGCAGCCAAGGCGGGACTAGCGTCAGTAGTGAGCAGTTCTTC.

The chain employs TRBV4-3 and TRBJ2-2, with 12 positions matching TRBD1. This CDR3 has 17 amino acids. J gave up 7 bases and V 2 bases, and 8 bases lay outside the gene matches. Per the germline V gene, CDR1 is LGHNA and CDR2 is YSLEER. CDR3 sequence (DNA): TGCGCCAGCAGCCAAACGGGACAGGGGGCGCTTAGCGGGGAGCTGTTTTTT. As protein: CASSQTGQGALSGELFF.

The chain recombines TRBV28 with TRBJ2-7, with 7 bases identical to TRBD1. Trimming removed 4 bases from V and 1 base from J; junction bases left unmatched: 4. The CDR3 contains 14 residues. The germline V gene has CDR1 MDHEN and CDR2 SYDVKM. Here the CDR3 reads CASSSDRLSYEQYF. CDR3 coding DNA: TGTGCCAGCAGTTCGGACAGGCTATCCTACGAGCAGTACTTC.

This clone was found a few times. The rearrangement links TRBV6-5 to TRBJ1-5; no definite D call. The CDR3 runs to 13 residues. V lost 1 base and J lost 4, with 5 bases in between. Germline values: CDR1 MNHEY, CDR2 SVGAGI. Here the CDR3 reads CASSYLENQPQHF. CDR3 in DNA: TGTGCCAGCAGTTACTTAGAGAATCAGCCCCAGCATTTT.

The CDR3 reads CASSPIGGNTIYF. The CDR3 coding sequence is TGTGCCAGCAGTCCGATCGGGGGAAACACCATATATTTT. The chain couples TRBV27 to TRBJ1-3; D is ambiguous. V was trimmed by 5 bases and J by 4 bases, leaving 9 bases between them. This CDR3 comprises 13 residues. The germline CDR1 and CDR2 sequences are MNHEY and SMNVEV (reference sequence).

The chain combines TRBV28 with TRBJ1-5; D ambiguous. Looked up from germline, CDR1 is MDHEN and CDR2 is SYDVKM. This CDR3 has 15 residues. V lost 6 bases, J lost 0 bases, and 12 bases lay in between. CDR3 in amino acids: CASSYPRNSNQPQHF. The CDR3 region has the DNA TGTGCCAGCAGCTACCCCAGGAATAGCAATCAGCCCCAGCATTTT. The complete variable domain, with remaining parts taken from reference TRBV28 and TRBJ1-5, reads DVKVTQSSRYLVKRTGEKVFLECVQDMDHENMFWYRQDPGLGLRLIYFSYDVKMKEKGDIPEGYSVSREKKERFSLILESASTNQTSMYLCASSYPRNSNQPQHFGDGTRLSIL.

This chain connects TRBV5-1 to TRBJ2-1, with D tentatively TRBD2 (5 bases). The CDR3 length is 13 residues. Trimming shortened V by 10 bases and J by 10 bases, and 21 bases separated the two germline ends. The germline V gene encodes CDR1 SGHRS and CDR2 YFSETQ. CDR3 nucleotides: TGCGCCTGCTATTGGACTGCCATCGAGGAGCAGTTCTTC. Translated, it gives CACYWTAIEEQFF.

The CDR3 loop is CASSPQSYNEQFF. Written as DNA, the CDR3 is TGTGCCAGCTCACCACAATCTTACAATGAGCAGTTCTTC. V usage is TRBV18 and J usage is TRBJ2-1; the D is unclear. This CDR3 contains 13 residues. CDR1 is KGHSH and CDR2 is LQKENI in the germline V gene. Trimming shortened V by 1 base and J by 4 bases, and 5 bases separated the two germline ends.

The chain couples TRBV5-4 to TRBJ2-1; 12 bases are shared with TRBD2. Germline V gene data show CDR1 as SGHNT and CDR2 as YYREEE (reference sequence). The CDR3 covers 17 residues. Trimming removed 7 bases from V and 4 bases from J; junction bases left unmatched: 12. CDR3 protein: CASRRGSSGREYNEQFF. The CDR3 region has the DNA TGTGCCAGCCGCCGGGGGTCTAGCGGGAGGGAGTACAATGAGCAGTTCTTC.

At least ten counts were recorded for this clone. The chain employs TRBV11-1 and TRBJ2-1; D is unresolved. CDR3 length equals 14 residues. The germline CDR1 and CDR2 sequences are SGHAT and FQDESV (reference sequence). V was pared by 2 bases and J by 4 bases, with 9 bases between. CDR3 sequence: CASSLSAVYNEQFF. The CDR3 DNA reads TGTGCCAGCAGCTTATCCGCGGTTTACAATGAGCAGTTCTTC.

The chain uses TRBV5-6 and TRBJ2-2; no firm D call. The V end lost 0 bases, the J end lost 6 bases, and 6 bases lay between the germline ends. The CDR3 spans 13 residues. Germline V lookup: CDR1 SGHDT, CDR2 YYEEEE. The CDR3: CASSLVGPGELFF. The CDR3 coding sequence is TGTGCCAGCAGCTTGGTGGGCCCCGGGGAGCTGTTTTTT.

The CDR3 region is CASSTTRGREANTEAFF. CDR3 DNA sequence: TGTGCCAGTAGTACCACCAGGGGGCGAGAGGCGAACACTGAAGCTTTCTTT. This chain connects TRBV19 to TRBJ1-1; TRBD1 aligns across 8 bases. J gave up 1 base and V 4 bases, and 11 bases lay outside the gene matches. The CDR3 runs to 17 residues. Germline assignment: CDR1 LNHDA and CDR2 SQIVND (reference sequence). Based on the CDR3 plus reference TRBV19 and TRBJ1-1, the full variable domain is DGGITQSPKYLFRKEGQNVTLSCEQNLNHDAMYWYRQDPGQGLRLIYYSQIVNDFQKGDIAEGYSVSREKKESFPLTVTSAQKNPTAFYLCASSTTRGREANTEAFFGQGTRLTVV.

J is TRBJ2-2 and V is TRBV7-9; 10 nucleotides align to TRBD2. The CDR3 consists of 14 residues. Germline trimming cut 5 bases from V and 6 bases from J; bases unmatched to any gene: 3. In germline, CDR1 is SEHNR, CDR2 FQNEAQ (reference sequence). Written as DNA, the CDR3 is TGTGCCAGCAGCCTGGGACTAGCGCCCGGGGAGCTGTTTTTT. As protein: CASSLGLAPGELFF. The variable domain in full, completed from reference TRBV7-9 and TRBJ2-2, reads DTGVSQNPRHKITKRGQNVTFRCDPISEHNRLYWYRQTLGQGPEFLTYFQNEAQLEKSRLLSDRFSAERPKGSFSTLEIQRTEQGDSAMYLCASSLGLAPGELFFGEGSRLTVL.

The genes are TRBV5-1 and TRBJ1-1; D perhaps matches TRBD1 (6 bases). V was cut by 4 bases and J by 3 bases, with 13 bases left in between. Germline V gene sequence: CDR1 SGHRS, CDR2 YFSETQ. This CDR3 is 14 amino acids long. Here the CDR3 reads CASSPRGGDTEAFF. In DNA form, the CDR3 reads TGCGCCAGCAGCCCTAGGGGGGGCGACACTGAAGCTTTCTTT.

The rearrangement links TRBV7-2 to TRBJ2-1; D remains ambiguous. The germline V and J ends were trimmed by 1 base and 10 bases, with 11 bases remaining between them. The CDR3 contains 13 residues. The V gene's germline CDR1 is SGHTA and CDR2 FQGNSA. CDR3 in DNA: TGTGCCAGCAGCTTAGTCAATCCTCGGGAGCAGTTCTTC. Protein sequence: CASSLVNPREQFF.

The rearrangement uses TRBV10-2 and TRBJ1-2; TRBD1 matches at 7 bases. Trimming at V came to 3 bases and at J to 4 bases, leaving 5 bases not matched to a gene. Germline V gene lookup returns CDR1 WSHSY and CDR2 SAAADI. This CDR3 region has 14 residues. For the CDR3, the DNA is TGCGCCAGCAGTGACCTACAGGGGTCCTATGGCTACACCTTC. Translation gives CASSDLQGSYGYTF.

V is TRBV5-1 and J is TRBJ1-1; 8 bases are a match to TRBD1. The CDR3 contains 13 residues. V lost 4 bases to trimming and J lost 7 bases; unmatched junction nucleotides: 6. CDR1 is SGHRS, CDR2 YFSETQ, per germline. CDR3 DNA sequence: TGCGCCAGCAGCACTCAGACAGGGGATGAAGCTTTCTTT. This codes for CASSTQTGDEAFF. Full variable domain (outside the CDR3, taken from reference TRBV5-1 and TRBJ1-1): KAGVTQTPRYLIKTRGQQVTLSCSPISGHRSVSWYQQTPGQGLQFLFEYFSETQRNKGNFPGRFSGRQFSNSRSEMNVSTLELGDSALYLCASSTQTGDEAFFGQGTRLTVV.

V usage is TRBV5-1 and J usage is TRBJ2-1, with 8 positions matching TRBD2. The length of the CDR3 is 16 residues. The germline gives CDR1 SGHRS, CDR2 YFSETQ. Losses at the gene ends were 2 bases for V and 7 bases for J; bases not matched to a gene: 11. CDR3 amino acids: CASSLGYREGENEQFF. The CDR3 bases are TGCGCCAGCAGCTTAGGGTATCGGGAGGGCGAGAATGAGCAGTTCTTC.

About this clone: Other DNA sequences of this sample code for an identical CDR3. The CDR3 bases are TGTGCCAGCTCACCGGACAGTAACAGCAATCAGCCCCAGCATTTT. Translating gives CASSPDSNSNQPQHF. This rearrangement joins TRBV18 to TRBJ1-5, with a possible D match to TRBD1 (6 bases). V was shortened by 3 bases and J by 1 base, with 10 bases between the two germline ends. CDR1 KGHSH and CDR2 LQKENI come from the germline V gene. The CDR3 has 15 amino acids.

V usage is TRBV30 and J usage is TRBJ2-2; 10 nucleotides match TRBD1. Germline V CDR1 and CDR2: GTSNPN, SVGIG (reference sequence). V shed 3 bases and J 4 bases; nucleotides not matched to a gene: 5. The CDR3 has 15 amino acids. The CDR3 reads CAWRDRGSSTGELFF. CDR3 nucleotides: TGTGCCTGGAGGGACAGGGGGTCCAGCACCGGGGAGCTGTTTTTT.

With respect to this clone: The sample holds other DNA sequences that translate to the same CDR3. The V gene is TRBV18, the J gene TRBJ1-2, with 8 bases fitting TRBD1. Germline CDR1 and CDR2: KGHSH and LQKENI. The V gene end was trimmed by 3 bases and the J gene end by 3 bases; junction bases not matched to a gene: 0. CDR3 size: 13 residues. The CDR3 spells CASSPDRDYGYTF. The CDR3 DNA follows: TGTGCCAGCTCACCGGACAGGGACTATGGCTACACCTTC. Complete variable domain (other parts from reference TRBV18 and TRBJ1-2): NAGVMQNPRHLVRRRGQEARLRCSPMKGHSHVYWYRQLPEEGLKFMVYLQKENIIDESGMPKERFSAEFPKEGPSILRIQQVVRGDSAAYFCASSPDRDYGYTFGSGTRLTVV.

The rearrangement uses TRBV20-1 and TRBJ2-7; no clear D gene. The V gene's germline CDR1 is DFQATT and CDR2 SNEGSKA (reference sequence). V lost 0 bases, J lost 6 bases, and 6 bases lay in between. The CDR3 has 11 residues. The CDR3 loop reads CSARDGREQYF. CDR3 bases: TGCAGTGCTAGAGATGGGCGCGAGCAGTACTTC.

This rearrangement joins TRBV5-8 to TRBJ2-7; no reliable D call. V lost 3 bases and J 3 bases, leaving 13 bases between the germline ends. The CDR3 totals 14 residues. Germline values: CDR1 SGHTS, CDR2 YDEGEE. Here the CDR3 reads CASSYRHLHYEQYF. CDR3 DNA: TGTGCCAGCAGCTACCGACACCTTCACTACGAGCAGTACTTC.

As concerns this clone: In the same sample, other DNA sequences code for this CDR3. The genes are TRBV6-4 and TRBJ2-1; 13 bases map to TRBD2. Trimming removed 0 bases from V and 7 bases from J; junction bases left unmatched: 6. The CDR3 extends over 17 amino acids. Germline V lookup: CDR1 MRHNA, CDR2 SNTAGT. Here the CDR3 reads CASSDSTSGRAGNEQFF. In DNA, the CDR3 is TGTGCCAGCAGTGACTCTACTAGCGGGAGGGCAGGTAATGAGCAGTTCTTC.

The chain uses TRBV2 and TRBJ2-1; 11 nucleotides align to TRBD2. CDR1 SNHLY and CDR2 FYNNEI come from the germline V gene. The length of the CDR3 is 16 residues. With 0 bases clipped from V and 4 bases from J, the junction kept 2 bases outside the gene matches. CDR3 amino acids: CASSEAGLAEYNEQFF. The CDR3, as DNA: TGTGCCAGCAGTGAAGCGGGACTAGCGGAATACAATGAGCAGTTCTTC.